These 23 T cell receptor beta chains were sequenced from one sample in a study of response to subunit inactivated influenza vaccine. One entry per CDR3 protein, called by TCRdb with MiXCR from the RT-PCR reads. The repertoire includes fewer than 650,000 distinct CDR3 sequences, roughly 13% of them detected once, and about an eighth sits in the top ten. Material: PBMCs from blood, obtained roughly 46 days after vaccination. All receptors come from a man between 50 and 59 years old who received an inactivated influenza vaccine.

This clonotype was found a few times. The rearrangement links TRBV4-2 to TRBJ2-7; 8 bases match TRBD2. CDR1 and CDR2 from the germline V gene are LGHNA and YNFKEQ. The CDR3 length is 16 residues. Losses at the gene ends were 1 base for V and 2 bases for J; bases not matched to a gene: 7. CDR3 loop: CASSQVLSSGTYEQYF. CDR3 in DNA: TGTGCCAGCAGCCAAGTCCTGAGTAGCGGGACCTACGAGCAGTACTTC.

This clonotype has at least ten counts. V usage is TRBV10-3 and J usage is TRBJ2-7, with TRBD2 as a possible D gene (6 bases). The length of the CDR3 is 13 residues. The germline gives CDR1 ENHRY, CDR2 SYGVKD. V lost 4 bases and J 4 bases, leaving 11 bases between the germline ends. The CDR3 spells CAISGRERYEQYF. CDR3 bases: TGTGCCATCAGTGGACGGGAGAGATACGAGCAGTACTTC.

This clonotype showed up just a few times. CDR3 amino acids: CASWGERGIPTDTQYF. CDR3 nucleotide sequence: TGTGCCAGCTGGGGGGAGCGTGGGATCCCCACAGATACGCAGTATTTT. The chain recombines TRBV6-1 with TRBJ2-3; tentatively, D is TRBD2 (6 bases). The V and J ends lost 8 bases and 2 bases respectively, with 20 bases between them. Germline CDR1 reads MNHNS; CDR2 reads SASEGT. The CDR3 extends over 16 amino acids.

This chain joins TRBV4-1 and TRBJ2-2; possibly TRBD2 for D (6 bases). CDR1 MGHRA and CDR2 YSYEKL come from the germline V gene. The V end lost 0 bases, the J end lost 7 bases, and 15 bases lay between the germline ends. The CDR3 runs to 16 residues. The CDR3 DNA reads as TGCGCCAGCAGCCAAGAGCCAGGAGGGTATTTCGGGGAGCTGTTTTTT. Translation: CASSQEPGGYFGELFF.

The CDR3 nucleotides read TGTGCCAGCTCACCGGGCAGGGGTCCTAACTATGGCTACACCTTC. Protein sequence: CASSPGRGPNYGYTF. This sequence joins TRBV18 and TRBJ1-2, with D possibly being TRBD1 (6 bases). The CDR3 is 15 residues long. Trimming pared 3 bases from V and 0 bases from J, leaving 11 bases between. The V gene's germline CDR1 is KGHSH and CDR2 LQKENI.

The chain links TRBV4-3 to TRBJ1-4; D gene uncertain. V dropped 0 bases and J dropped 5 bases, with 10 bases sitting between them. In germline, CDR1 is LGHNA, CDR2 YSLEER. This CDR3 is 15 amino acids long. CDR3 region: CASSQEGPKNEKLFF. CDR3 nucleotides: TGCGCCAGCAGCCAAGAGGGTCCCAAGAATGAAAAACTGTTTTTT.

The J gene is TRBJ2-6, the V gene TRBV7-2; the D gene is possibly TRBD1 (5 bases). This CDR3 is built from 16 residues. Germline CDR1 SGHTA, CDR2 FQGNSA. V lost 2 bases and J 0 bases, leaving 8 bases between the germline ends. The chain's CDR3 is CASSLTRVSGANVLTF. DNA for the CDR3: TGTGCCAGCAGCTTAACCAGGGTCTCTGGGGCCAACGTCCTGACTTTC.

This clonotype was counted between two and nine times. DNA of the CDR3: TGTGCCAGCAGCTTAAGGGGGCAGTACATCGAGCAGTACTTC. Its translation is CASSLRGQYIEQYF. This rearrangement joins TRBV5-5 to TRBJ2-7, with 7 bases matching TRBD1. Germline CDR1 and CDR2: SGHKS and YYEKEE (reference sequence). Trimming cost V 2 bases and J 6 bases; bases outside gene matches: 8. This CDR3 spans 14 amino acids.

The rearrangement uses TRBV7-9 and TRBJ2-7; D possibly uses TRBD1 or TRBD2 (5 bases each). Trimming pared 1 base from V and 6 bases from J, leaving 16 bases between. The CDR3 spans 15 residues. CDR1 is SEHNR, CDR2 FQNEAQ, per germline (reference sequence). The chain's CDR3 is CASSLGSAGGGEQYF. CDR3 nucleotide sequence: TGTGCCAGCAGCTTAGGCTCTGCGGGTGGGGGCGAGCAGTACTTC.

This chain links TRBV3-1 with TRBJ2-7, with D unclear. Germline-derived CDR1 and CDR2 are LGHDT and YNNKEL (reference sequence). V lost 1 base to trimming and J lost 7 bases, with 20 bases between them. There are 16 residues in the CDR3. This CDR3 is CASSQVLASSTHEQYF. In DNA, the CDR3 is TGTGCCAGCAGCCAAGTATTGGCTAGTTCCACCCATGAGCAGTACTTC.

This clonotype has a handful of counts. The chain links TRBV5-6 to TRBJ2-7; no firm D call. CDR1 and CDR2 (germline): SGHDT, YYEEEE. V was clipped by 5 bases and J by 3 bases, with 12 bases between them. The CDR3 length is 13 residues. DNA for the CDR3: TGTGCCAGCAGATTTCAGCAAGGCTACGAGCAGTACTTC. It codes for CASRFQQGYEQYF.

This clonotype was detected only a few times. The V and J genes are TRBV5-1 and TRBJ2-5; D tentatively reads TRBD1 or TRBD2 (5 bases each). Germline V gene data show CDR1 as SGHRS and CDR2 as YFSETQ. Trimming removed 3 bases from V and 1 base from J, with 13 bases in between. The length of the CDR3 is 15 residues. The CDR3 region is CASSWDPGPQETQYF. The CDR3 DNA reads TGCGCCAGCAGCTGGGACCCGGGACCCCAAGAGACCCAGTACTTC. Together with reference TRBV5-1 and TRBJ2-5, the CDR3 gives the full variable domain: KAGVTQTPRYLIKTRGQQVTLSCSPISGHRSVSWYQQTPGQGLQFLFEYFSETQRNKGNFPGRFSGRQFSNSRSEMNVSTLELGDSALYLCASSWDPGPQETQYFGPGTRLLVL.

In its sample, this clonotype was seen a few times. V is TRBV15 and J is TRBJ1-5, with a possible D match to TRBD1 (5 bases). The CDR3 contains 16 residues. Germline values: CDR1 LNHNV, CDR2 YYDKDF (reference sequence). The germline V and J ends were trimmed by 0 bases and 1 base, with 10 bases remaining between them. Here the CDR3 reads CATSRDEGRSNQPQHF. The CDR3 DNA follows: TGTGCCACCAGCAGAGATGAGGGGCGAAGCAATCAGCCCCAGCATTTT.

The chain recombines TRBV7-9 with TRBJ2-5; perhaps D is TRBD1 or TRBD2 (6 bases each). CDR1 is SEHNR and CDR2 is FQNEAQ in the germline V gene (reference sequence). V was shortened by 1 base and J by 0 bases, with 15 bases between the two germline ends. This CDR3 is 17 amino acids long. The CDR3 sequence is CASSLGRIGGHQETQYF. CDR3 coding DNA: TGTGCCAGCAGCTTAGGAAGGATCGGGGGCCACCAAGAGACCCAGTACTTC.

The rearrangement uses TRBV6-2 or TRBV6-3 and TRBJ2-7; a possible D gene is TRBD1 (6 bases). The germline V and J ends were trimmed by 2 bases and 3 bases, with 14 bases remaining between them. This CDR3 has 15 amino acids. The V gene's germline CDR1 is MNHEY and CDR2 SVGEGT. CDR3 sequence: CASSYRTTGHYEQYF. For the CDR3, the DNA is TGTGCCAGCAGTTACCGTACCACAGGGCACTACGAGCAGTACTTC.

This clonotype was seen repeatedly, ten times or more. The chain is built from TRBV7-8 and TRBJ1-5, with 9 bases lining up with TRBD1. V lost 4 bases, J lost 7 bases, and 5 bases stayed unmatched. The V gene's germline CDR1 is SGHVS and CDR2 FQNEAQ. This CDR3 has 14 amino acids. In nucleotides, the CDR3 is TGTGCCAGCAGCTCGGACAGGGGAGCGCAGCCCCAGCATTTT. Its translation is CASSSDRGAQPQHF.

This chain connects TRBV18 to TRBJ2-5; D call uncertain. The CDR3 runs to 14 residues. Germline assignment: CDR1 KGHSH and CDR2 LQKENI. Trimming cost V 3 bases and J 4 bases, with 12 bases left between them. CDR3 sequence: CASSPTSVPETQYF. In nucleotides, the CDR3 is TGTGCCAGCTCACCTACCTCGGTTCCAGAGACCCAGTACTTC.

CDR3 DNA: TGTGCCAGCAGTTCAGCAGGGGGGGTGAGTGAGCAGTTCTTC. The encoded protein is CASSSAGGVSEQFF. V gene TRBV2 combines with J gene TRBJ2-1, with D perhaps assigned TRBD1 or TRBD2 (7 bases each). Germline loops: CDR1 SNHLY, CDR2 FYNNEI. CDR3 length: 14 amino acids. The ends were cut back, 5 bases at V and 9 bases at J, with 17 bases in the middle.

The chain employs TRBV7-6 and TRBJ2-6; D remains unclear. The germline V and J ends were trimmed by 3 bases and 4 bases, with 10 bases remaining between them. CDR3 length: 15 residues. From germline, CDR1 is SGHVS and CDR2 FNYEAQ. The CDR3 DNA is TGTGCCAGCAGCTTCCGGTTGAGAGGGGCCAACGTCCTGACTTTC. Encoded protein: CASSFRLRGANVLTF. Together with reference TRBV7-6 and TRBJ2-6, the CDR3 gives the full variable domain: GAGVSQSPRYKVTKRGQDVALRCDPISGHVSLYWYRQALGQGPEFLTYFNYEAQQDKSGLPNDRFSAERPEGSISTLTIQRTEQRDSAMYRCASSFRLRGANVLTFGAGSRLTVL.

The genes are TRBV6-4 and TRBJ2-1; a possible D gene is TRBD2 (5 bases). V lost 3 bases and J 6 bases, leaving 15 bases between the germline ends. Germline V gene lookup returns CDR1 MRHNA and CDR2 SNTAGT. The CDR3 has 15 residues. CDR3 sequence (DNA): TGTGCCAGCAGTGAAATGGCGGCGGGTGCCAATGAGCAGTTCTTC. Its protein product is CASSEMAAGANEQFF.

CDR3 in DNA: TGTGCCAGCAGCGCTCCCAGGGGTGGGGGGGCCACAGATACGCAGTATTTT. Its translation is CASSAPRGGGATDTQYF. The chain employs TRBV7-9 and TRBJ2-3, with TRBD2 as a possible D gene (7 bases). The CDR3 is 17 residues long. Germline V gene lookup returns CDR1 SEHNR and CDR2 FQNEAQ (reference sequence). Trimming cost V 5 bases and J 2 bases, with 20 bases left between them.

The table lists this clonotype with many counts. The chain recombines TRBV9 with TRBJ2-3; 10 bases align to TRBD2. Germline V CDR1 and CDR2: SGDLS, YYNGEE. CDR3 size: 15 residues. With 2 bases clipped from V and 0 bases from J, the junction kept 0 bases outside the gene matches. The CDR3 DNA sequence: TGTGCCAGCAGCGTTAGCGGGAGGAGCACAGATACGCAGTATTTT. It encodes CASSVSGRSTDTQYF.

This sequence joins TRBV20-1 and TRBJ2-4; D might be TRBD2 (6 bases). Germline V gene data show CDR1 as DFQATT and CDR2 as SNEGSKA (reference sequence). The CDR3 loop spans 13 amino acids. Trimming shortened V by 5 bases and J by 0 bases, and 8 bases separated the two germline ends. The chain's CDR3 is CSAEGLAKNIQYF. Here the CDR3 DNA reads TGCAGTGCTGAGGGACTAGCCAAAAACATTCAGTACTTC.